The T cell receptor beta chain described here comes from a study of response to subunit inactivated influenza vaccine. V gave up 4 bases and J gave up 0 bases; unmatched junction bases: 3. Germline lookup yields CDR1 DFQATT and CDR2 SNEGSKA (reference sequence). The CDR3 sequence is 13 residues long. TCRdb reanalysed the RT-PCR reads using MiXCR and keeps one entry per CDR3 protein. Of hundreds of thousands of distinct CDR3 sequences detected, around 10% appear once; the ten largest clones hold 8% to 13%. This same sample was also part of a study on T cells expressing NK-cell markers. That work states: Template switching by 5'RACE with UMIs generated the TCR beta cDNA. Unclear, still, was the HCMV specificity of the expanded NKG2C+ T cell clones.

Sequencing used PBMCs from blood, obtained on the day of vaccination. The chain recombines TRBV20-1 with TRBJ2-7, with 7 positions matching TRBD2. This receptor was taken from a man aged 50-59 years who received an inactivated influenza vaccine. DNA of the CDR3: TGCAGTGCTACTGGGACTACCTCCTACGAGCAGTACTTC. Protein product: CSATGTTSYEQYF.